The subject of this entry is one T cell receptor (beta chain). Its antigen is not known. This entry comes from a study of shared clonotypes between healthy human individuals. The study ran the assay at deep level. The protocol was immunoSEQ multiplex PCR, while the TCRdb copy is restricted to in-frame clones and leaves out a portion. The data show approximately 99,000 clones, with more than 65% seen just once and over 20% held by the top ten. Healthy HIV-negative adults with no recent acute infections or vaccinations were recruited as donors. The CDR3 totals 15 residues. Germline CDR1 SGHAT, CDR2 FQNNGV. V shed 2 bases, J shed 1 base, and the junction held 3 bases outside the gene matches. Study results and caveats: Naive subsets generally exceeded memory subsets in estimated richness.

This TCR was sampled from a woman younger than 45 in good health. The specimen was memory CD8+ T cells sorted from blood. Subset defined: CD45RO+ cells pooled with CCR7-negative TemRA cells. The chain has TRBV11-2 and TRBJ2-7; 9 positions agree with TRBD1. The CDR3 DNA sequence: TGTGCCAGCAGCTTAAACAGGGGGCAATCCTACGAGCAGTACTTC. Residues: CASSLNRGQSYEQYF.